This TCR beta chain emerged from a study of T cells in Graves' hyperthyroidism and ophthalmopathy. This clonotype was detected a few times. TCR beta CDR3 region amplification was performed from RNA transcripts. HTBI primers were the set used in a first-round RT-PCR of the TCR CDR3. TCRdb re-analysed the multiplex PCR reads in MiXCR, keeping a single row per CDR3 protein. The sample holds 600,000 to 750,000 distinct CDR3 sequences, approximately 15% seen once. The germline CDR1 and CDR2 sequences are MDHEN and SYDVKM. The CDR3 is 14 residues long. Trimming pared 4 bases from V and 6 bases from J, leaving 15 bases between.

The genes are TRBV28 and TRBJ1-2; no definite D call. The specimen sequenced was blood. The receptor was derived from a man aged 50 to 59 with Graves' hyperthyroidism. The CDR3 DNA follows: TGTGCCAGCAGTTCTTATGGGGAGGCAGATGGCTACACCTTC. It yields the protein CASSSYGEADGYTF.